These 9 T cell receptor beta chains originate from one sample sequenced in a study of blood T cell repertoires in COVID-19. TCRdb keeps only in-frame clones here, not all; method: immunoSEQ multiplex PCR. This sample has under 300,000 clones; around 83% occur once, and the top ten carry roughly 1.4%. Sequences were obtained from peripheral blood. All receptors come from a middle-aged woman who had recovered from COVID-19.

For the CDR3, the DNA is TGCGCCAGCAGCTTAGATCTACGAGAGCAGTACTTC. Protein sequence: CASSLDLREQYF. The genes are TRBV5-1 and TRBJ2-7; D ambiguous. Germline assignment: CDR1 SGHRS and CDR2 YFSETQ. V was trimmed by 2 bases and J by 7 bases, leaving 10 bases between them. The CDR3 loop spans 12 amino acids.

For the CDR3, the DNA is TGTGCCAGCAGCTTAGGACAGGGGGGCACAGGCTATGGCTACACCTTC. Translated: CASSLGQGGTGYGYTF. The chain joins TRBV7-2 to TRBJ1-2; 9 bases align to TRBD1. The CDR3 totals 16 residues. The V gene end was trimmed by 1 base and the J gene end by 4 bases; junction bases not matched to a gene: 7. Germline V gene sequence: CDR1 SGHTA, CDR2 FQGNSA.

This rearrangement joins TRBV24-1 to TRBJ1-1; TRBD1 agrees at 9 bases. After removal of 6 bases from V and 1 base from J, the junction contained 2 bases not matched to a gene. The V gene's germline CDR1 is KGHDR and CDR2 SFDVKD. The CDR3 covers 14 residues. Written as DNA, the CDR3 is TGTGCCACCAGTCCGGGACAGGGGAACACTGAAGCTTTCTTT. Amino acids: CATSPGQGNTEAFF.

V gene TRBV5-1 combines with J gene TRBJ2-3, with TRBD1 identical over 9 bases. Trimming removed 3 bases from V and 6 bases from J; junction bases left unmatched: 5. The CDR3 totals 14 residues. Looked up from germline, CDR1 is SGHRS and CDR2 is YFSETQ. The CDR3 is CASSWTGEGDTQYF. The DNA for the CDR3 is TGCGCCAGCAGCTGGACAGGGGAGGGGGATACGCAGTATTTT.

V and J are TRBV12-3 or TRBV12-4 and TRBJ1-3; D is unclear. V was trimmed by 5 bases and J by 5 bases, leaving 7 bases between them. CDR3 size: 12 residues. CDR3 nucleotide sequence: TGTGCCAGCAGTAACTTTCGAAACACCATATATTTT. Amino acids: CASSNFRNTIYF.

This clone was observed a single time. This CDR3 reads CASSLAGTSGVEQYF. As DNA, the CDR3 is TGTGCCAGCAGCTTGGCAGGGACTAGCGGGGTCGAGCAGTACTTC. The chain is built from TRBV5-4 and TRBJ2-7, with 13 bases matching TRBD2. The junction had 3 bases not matched to a gene; V was cut back by 0 bases and J by 6 bases. The CDR3 totals 15 residues. The V gene's germline CDR1 is SGHNT and CDR2 YYREEE (reference sequence).

The rearrangement uses TRBV2 and TRBJ2-2; possible D gene TRBD2, 6 bases. This CDR3 has 14 amino acids. Germline V gene data show CDR1 as SNHLY and CDR2 as FYNNEI. V was pared by 5 bases and J by 7 bases, with 14 bases between. CDR3 region: CASSLGTLIGELFF. The DNA of the CDR3 is TGTGCCAGCAGTCTCGGGACTTTAATCGGGGAGCTGTTTTTT.

As regards this clone: The same CDR3 also results from other DNA sequences found in this sample. The V and J genes are TRBV18 and TRBJ2-6; D is possibly TRBD2 (6 bases). The CDR3 sequence is 15 residues long. V dropped 3 bases and J dropped 4 bases, with 10 bases sitting between them. Per germline, CDR1 KGHSH and CDR2 LQKENI. In DNA, the CDR3 is TGTGCCAGCTCACCTCGGAGGGCCGGGGCCAACGTCCTGACTTTC. Protein product: CASSPRRAGANVLTF.

The table lists this clone with a count of one. The chain combines TRBV5-1 with TRBJ2-5; tentative D call: TRBD2 (5 bases). Trimming stripped 3 bases from V and 5 bases from J, with 14 bases between. Germline CDR1 and CDR2: SGHRS and YFSETQ. This CDR3 is built from 14 residues. CDR3 region: CASSSNSRRETQYF. As DNA, the CDR3 is TGCGCCAGCAGCTCCAACTCGAGGAGGGAGACCCAGTACTTC. Drawing the rest from reference TRBV5-1 and TRBJ2-5, the complete variable domain is KAGVTQTPRYLIKTRGQQVTLSCSPISGHRSVSWYQQTPGQGLQFLFEYFSETQRNKGNFPGRFSGRQFSNSRSEMNVSTLELGDSALYLCASSSNSRRETQYFGPGTRLLVL.